The T cell receptor (beta chain) under discussion was sequenced for a study of blood T cell repertoires in COVID-19. For the study at large: PBMCs, B-cell-depleted T cells, or T cells were the source of the cDNA or gDNA that made up the material.

Per germline, CDR1 SGHDT and CDR2 YYEEEE. V was pared by 0 bases and J by 7 bases, with 5 bases between. The CDR3 contains 13 residues. Under the authors' procedure: By means of reference gene primer amplification, nucleated cell counts were estimated. This table comes from immunoSEQ multiplex PCR, and its TCRdb copy is limited to in-frame clones, with some not included. The V and J calls and clone size are taken from that table; D and trimming were inferred from the DNA. Here the sample spans about 89,000 clones, more than 80% being singletons. A word on this clone: A much larger clone lies one base from this, so it may be a read error.

This clonotype was sampled from a woman of 80 years or more with acute or convalescent COVID-19. Sequenced sample: peripheral blood. V and J are TRBV5-6 and TRBJ1-6; the D is unclear. The CDR3 coding sequence is TGTGCCAGCAGCTTGGACAGAAATTCACCCCTCCACTTT. This sequence encodes CASSLDRNSPLHF.